The 12 T cell receptor beta chains below come from one sample, sequenced in a study of T cell responses to AZD1222 COVID-19 vaccine. Generated by immunoSEQ multiplex PCR, the TCRdb table keeps only in-frame clones and is missing some. Of nearly 110,000 clones in the sample, 92% are singletons; the top ten hold 7.5% to 9.5%. The material was peripheral blood, obtained 28 days after the second AZD1222 dose. The receptors stem from an adult who received the AZD1222 COVID-19 vaccine.

This chain joins TRBV6-5 and TRBJ2-1, with 13 bases lining up with TRBD2. CDR1 is MNHEY, CDR2 SVGAGI, per germline. CDR3 size: 15 residues. After removal of 4 bases from V and 6 bases from J, the junction contained 3 bases not matched to a gene. The CDR3 sequence: CASSFRTSGSNEQFF. In DNA, the CDR3 is TGTGCCAGCAGTTTCCGGACTAGCGGGAGCAATGAGCAGTTCTTC.

This clone has just a few counts. The V gene is TRBV28, the J gene TRBJ2-2; D is unresolved. Germline V lookup: CDR1 MDHEN, CDR2 SYDVKM. Trimming took off 7 bases at V and 3 bases at J, with 6 bases between the two ends. This CDR3 region has 12 residues. The DNA of the CDR3 is TGTGCCAGCATGGTCCACACCGGGGAGCTGTTTTTT. This codes for CASMVHTGELFF.

V is TRBV11-3 and J is TRBJ2-7; the D call may be TRBD1 or TRBD2 (6 bases each). The CDR3 runs 13 residues. Germline V gene sequence: CDR1 SGHNT, CDR2 YENEEA. The CDR3 sequence is CATGFGGYYEQYF. In DNA, the CDR3 is TGTGCGACAGGTTTCGGGGGCTACTACGAGCAGTACTTC.

The chain combines TRBV15 with TRBJ2-7, with D perhaps given as TRBD1 or TRBD2 (5 bases each). The CDR3 is 17 amino acids. With 1 base removed from V and 0 bases from J, the gap between germline ends came to 16 bases. Germline V gives CDR1 LNHNV, CDR2 YYDKDF (reference sequence). In DNA form, the CDR3 reads TGTGCCACCAGCAGAGGGTTGGTGTCAGGGAGCTCCTACGAGCAGTACTTC. It codes for CATSRGLVSGSSYEQYF.

The V call is TRBV18, the J call TRBJ2-7; 10 bases are a match to TRBD1. Per the germline V gene, CDR1 is KGHSH and CDR2 is LQKENI. Unmatched junction bases numbered 9, after V lost 7 bases and J lost 6 bases. The CDR3 covers 14 residues. CDR3 in DNA: TGTGCCAGCTTACCGGGACAGGGGTTCCGCGAGCAGTACTTC. It specifies CASLPGQGFREQYF. Full variable domain (missing parts from reference TRBV18 and TRBJ2-7): NAGVMQNPRHLVRRRGQEARLRCSPMKGHSHVYWYRQLPEEGLKFMVYLQKENIIDESGMPKERFSAEFPKEGPSILRIQQVVRGDSAAYFCASLPGQGFREQYFGPGTRLTVT.

The V and J genes are TRBV5-1 and TRBJ2-7; TRBD2 matches 8 bases. This CDR3 contains 16 residues. Germline CDR1 SGHRS, CDR2 YFSETQ. The V gene end was trimmed by 4 bases and the J gene end by 5 bases; junction bases not matched to a gene: 14. DNA of the CDR3: TGCGCCAGCAGCCCCCCCCCGGGAGGGCCGGGGGACGAGCAGTACTTC. It specifies CASSPPPGGPGDEQYF. Supplemented by reference TRBV5-1 and TRBJ2-7, the full variable domain reads KAGVTQTPRYLIKTRGQQVTLSCSPISGHRSVSWYQQTPGQGLQFLFEYFSETQRNKGNFPGRFSGRQFSNSRSEMNVSTLELGDSALYLCASSPPPGGPGDEQYFGPGTRLTVT.

The V call is TRBV6-5, the J call TRBJ1-4; D not resolved. The CDR3 runs to 14 residues. Germline V gene data show CDR1 as MNHEY and CDR2 as SVGAGI. Trimming removed 5 bases from V and 0 bases from J, with 7 bases in between. The CDR3 DNA follows: TGTGCCAGCAGTAATGCGGCAACTAATGAAAAACTGTTTTTT. Its protein product is CASSNAATNEKLFF.

This clone was seen a handful of times. V is TRBV18 and J is TRBJ1-6, with unresolved D. CDR1 KGHSH and CDR2 LQKENI come from the germline V gene. The V end was cut by 0 bases, the J end by 7 bases, with 10 bases between. CDR3 length: 15 residues. In DNA, the CDR3 is TGTGCCAGCTCACCACCGGACGGAGCCAATTCACCCCTCCACTTT. Protein sequence: CASSPPDGANSPLHF. The full variable domain, with the rest looked up from reference TRBV18 and TRBJ1-6, is NAGVMQNPRHLVRRRGQEARLRCSPMKGHSHVYWYRQLPEEGLKFMVYLQKENIIDESGMPKERFSAEFPKEGPSILRIQQVVRGDSAAYFCASSPPDGANSPLHFGNGTRLTVT.

The chain carries TRBV7-3 and TRBJ2-2; weak D call: TRBD2 (6 bases). Germline-derived CDR1 and CDR2 are SGHTA and FQGTGA. Trimming left V 4 bases short and J 4 bases short, with 13 bases between. The CDR3 covers 15 residues. CDR3 DNA sequence: TGTGCCAGCAGCTATGGGGGGTACTCCACCGGGGAGCTGTTTTTT. Amino acids: CASSYGGYSTGELFF.

Written as DNA, the CDR3 is TGTGCCTGGGGGGAAGGGACAGGGAGTGTCACAGATACGCAGTATTTT. Translating it yields CAWGEGTGSVTDTQYF. The rearrangement joins TRBV30 to TRBJ2-3, with 9 bases identical to TRBD1. V was pared by 5 bases and J by 2 bases, with 11 bases of the junction left unmatched. Germline-derived CDR1 and CDR2 are GTSNPN and SVGIG (reference sequence). The CDR3 length is 16 residues.

The chain combines TRBV19 with TRBJ2-7, with D possibly TRBD1 on 6 matching bases. The CDR3 is 15 amino acids. Germline V gives CDR1 LNHDA, CDR2 SQIVND (reference sequence). V was trimmed by 4 bases and J by 3 bases, leaving 16 bases between them. CDR3 DNA sequence: TGTGCCAGTAGTACTACGGACAGAATAAACTACGAGCAGTACTTC. Protein: CASSTTDRINYEQYF.

The V call is TRBV30, the J call TRBJ1-2; TRBD1 is a possible D gene (5 bases). The CDR3 spans 15 residues. With 0 bases removed from V and 0 bases from J, the gap between germline ends came to 11 bases. Per the germline V gene, CDR1 is GTSNPN and CDR2 is SVGIG (reference sequence). CDR3 region: CAWSVIQGPNYGYTF. The CDR3 bases are TGTGCCTGGAGTGTAATTCAGGGTCCTAACTATGGCTACACCTTC.